Listed here are 26 T cell receptor beta chains from one sample, sequenced in a study of cytomegalovirus exposure and HLA in healthy donors. It was with 60 Vbeta and 13 Jbeta primers that the PCR ran. The protocol was immunoSEQ multiplex PCR, while the TCRdb copy is restricted to in-frame clones and leaves out a portion. The sample shows about 45,000 clones, about 90% of them seen only once. The specimen was PBMCs. These receptor sequences come from a woman between 35 and 50 years old in good health and CMV-seropositive.

The V gene is TRBV2, the J gene TRBJ2-7, with a tentative D call TRBD1 (6 bases). Per germline, CDR1 SNHLY and CDR2 FYNNEI. This CDR3 region has 13 residues. V was pared by 4 bases and J by 5 bases, with 12 bases between. CDR3 coding DNA: TGTGCCAGCAGTGTGGCAGGGGTCCACGAGCAGTACTTC. It yields the protein CASSVAGVHEQYF.

The rearrangement uses TRBV6-6 and TRBJ1-4; maybe TRBD1 (6 bases). The CDR3 contains 16 residues. V was pared by 0 bases and J by 1 base, with 9 bases between. The germline CDR1 and CDR2 sequences are MNHNY and SVGAGI (reference sequence). Here the CDR3 DNA reads TGTGCCAGCAGTTACTCGCAGGGACAAACTAATGAAAAACTGTTTTTT. It codes for CASSYSQGQTNEKLFF.

In its sample, this clone was seen once. This chain connects TRBV27 to TRBJ2-2; possibly TRBD1 for D (6 bases). Between the trimmed V and J ends, which lost 4 bases and 4 bases, there was a span of 13 bases. Germline CDR1 is MNHEY and CDR2 is SMNVEV (reference sequence). This CDR3 contains 15 residues. For the CDR3, the DNA is TGTGCCAGCAGTTCTCAGGGGTTGGTCACCGGGGAGCTGTTTTTT. Its protein product is CASSSQGLVTGELFF.

This rearrangement joins TRBV14 to TRBJ1-1; D ambiguous. With 6 bases removed from V and 0 bases from J, the gap between germline ends came to 11 bases. In germline, CDR1 is SGHDN, CDR2 FVKESK. The length of the CDR3 is 14 residues. The CDR3 protein is CASRPTEMNTEAFF. CDR3 DNA: TGTGCCAGCAGGCCTACAGAGATGAACACTGAAGCTTTCTTT. Complete variable domain (other parts from reference TRBV14 and TRBJ1-1): EAGVTQFPSHSVIEKGQTVTLRCDPISGHDNLYWYRRVMGKEIKFLLHFVKESKQDESGMPNNRFLAERTGGTYSTLKVQPAELEDSGVYFCASRPTEMNTEAFFGQGTRLTVV.

V is TRBV14 and J is TRBJ2-1; D remains ambiguous. Germline loops: CDR1 SGHDN, CDR2 FVKESK. The CDR3 is 15 amino acids. With 0 bases removed from V and 4 bases from J, the gap between germline ends came to 10 bases. This chain's CDR3 is CASSQDLGPYNEQFF. CDR3 nucleotide sequence: TGTGCCAGCAGCCAAGACCTCGGTCCGTACAATGAGCAGTTCTTC.

This chain uses TRBV2 with TRBJ1-3; D remains unclear. The V and J ends lost 8 bases and 8 bases respectively, with 10 bases between them. Germline CDR1 is SNHLY and CDR2 is FYNNEI. The CDR3 covers 11 residues. The CDR3 loop reads CASSYADTIYF. In DNA, the CDR3 is TGTGCCAGCTCTTATGCGGACACCATATATTTT.

The chain joins TRBV28 to TRBJ2-7, with 9 bases identical to TRBD1. Germline V gene sequence: CDR1 MDHEN, CDR2 SYDVKM. Trimming cost V 3 bases and J 0 bases; bases outside gene matches: 9. This CDR3 is built from 17 residues. CDR3 bases: TGTGCCAGCAGTTTGCTACCGGGACAGGGCAGCTCCTACGAGCAGTACTTC. It translates to CASSLLPGQGSSYEQYF.

The chain joins TRBV19 to TRBJ2-6, with a possible D match to TRBD1 (6 bases). The V gene lost 6 bases and the J gene lost 0 bases, with 9 bases spanning the gap. This CDR3 contains 15 residues. Germline CDR1 LNHDA, CDR2 SQIVND (reference sequence). The DNA of the CDR3 is TGTGCCAGTAGCAAACAGGGCTCTGGGGCCAACGTCCTGACTTTC. It encodes CASSKQGSGANVLTF.

This sequence joins TRBV4-1 and TRBJ2-2; 7 bases fit TRBD2. Germline trimming cut 8 bases from V and 3 bases from J; bases unmatched to any gene: 15. Per the germline V gene, CDR1 is MGHRA and CDR2 is YSYEKL. This CDR3 has 17 amino acids. This CDR3 reads CASSKIPGGSDTGELFF. CDR3 sequence (DNA): TGCGCCAGCTCCAAAATCCCCGGCGGGAGTGACACCGGGGAGCTGTTTTTT.

J is TRBJ2-1 and V is TRBV2, with 8 bases that match TRBD1. The ends lost 7 bases at V and 5 bases at J; junction bases unmatched: 7. This CDR3 region has 14 residues. The germline V gene has CDR1 SNHLY and CDR2 FYNNEI. This CDR3 reads CASNQGAPDNEQFF. The CDR3 DNA follows: TGTGCCAGCAACCAGGGGGCGCCGGACAATGAGCAGTTCTTC.

The V and J genes are TRBV28 and TRBJ1-2; D remains ambiguous. Trimming left V 5 bases short and J 5 bases short, with 15 bases between. The CDR3 runs 14 residues. CDR1 is MDHEN and CDR2 is SYDVKM in the germline V gene. In DNA form, the CDR3 reads TGTGCCAGCAGTCGATCGAAAGTCAGTTATGGCTACACCTTC. Encoded protein: CASSRSKVSYGYTF.

This sequence joins TRBV7-8 and TRBJ1-6, with 8 bases aligning to TRBD1. From germline, CDR1 is SGHVS and CDR2 FQNEAQ. The CDR3 is 15 residues long. The junction had 8 bases not matched to a gene; V was cut back by 6 bases and J by 7 bases. In nucleotides, the CDR3 is TGTGCCAGCAGGCGGCCGACAGGGGCCAATTCACCCCTCCACTTT. Its protein product is CASRRPTGANSPLHF.

The chain employs TRBV16 and TRBJ2-3, with TRBD1 matching 7 bases. The V and J ends lost 2 bases and 6 bases, in that order; junction bases with no gene match: 5. The CDR3 runs to 14 residues. The germline CDR1 and CDR2 sequences are KGHSY and FQNENV. Here the CDR3 DNA reads TGTGCCAGCAGCCAAAGGTTAGGGGGCGATACGCAGTATTTT. Amino acids: CASSQRLGGDTQYF.

This chain links TRBV6-5 with TRBJ2-5, with 12 bases fitting TRBD2. Germline-derived CDR1 and CDR2 are MNHEY and SVGAGI. This CDR3 has 14 residues. V was clipped by 6 bases and J by 3 bases; unmatched bases: 2. The CDR3 loop is CASSWTSGEETQYF. CDR3 in DNA: TGTGCCAGCAGCTGGACTAGCGGGGAAGAGACCCAGTACTTC.

J is TRBJ2-5 and V is TRBV19, with TRBD1 identical over 8 bases. The germline CDR1 and CDR2 sequences are LNHDA and SQIVND (reference sequence). The CDR3 runs 15 residues. V lost 3 bases, J lost 3 bases, and 6 bases stayed unmatched. The CDR3, as DNA: TGTGCCAGTAGTATTTGGGGGACAGGAGAAGAGACCCAGTACTTC. Translation gives CASSIWGTGEETQYF.

CDR3 loop: CASKAAGGGEQYF. The DNA of the CDR3 is TGTGCCAGTAAAGCAGCGGGCGGAGGCGAGCAGTACTTC. The chain is built from TRBV19 and TRBJ2-7; the D gene is possibly TRBD2 (6 bases). Germline V CDR1 and CDR2: LNHDA, SQIVND (reference sequence). The CDR3 runs to 13 residues. The V end lost 7 bases, the J end lost 6 bases, and 16 bases lay between the germline ends.

Only one count was recorded for this clone. This rearrangement joins TRBV28 to TRBJ2-7, with 15 bases fitting TRBD2. CDR1 is MDHEN and CDR2 is SYDVKM in the germline V gene. Losses at the gene ends were 6 bases for V and 4 bases for J; bases not matched to a gene: 13. The CDR3 runs to 18 residues. The CDR3 sequence is CASRVGLAGGPEGYEQYF. CDR3 in DNA: TGTGCCAGCAGAGTTGGACTAGCGGGAGGGCCTGAGGGATACGAGCAGTACTTC.

This clone was seen a few times. J is TRBJ2-5 and V is TRBV6-6; 7 nucleotides align to TRBD2. Looked up from germline, CDR1 is MNHNY and CDR2 is SVGAGI (reference sequence). This CDR3 has 15 residues. Germline trimming cut 0 bases from V and 3 bases from J; bases unmatched to any gene: 4. The CDR3 protein is CASSYSTAGEETQYF. CDR3 coding DNA: TGTGCCAGCAGTTACTCGACTGCGGGGGAAGAGACCCAGTACTTC.

V usage is TRBV10-3 and J usage is TRBJ1-1, with a weak D call TRBD1 (5 bases). Germline V CDR1 and CDR2: ENHRY, SYGVKD. This CDR3 region has 15 residues. V lost 6 bases and J lost 0, with 14 bases in between. Here the CDR3 reads CAISPITGLNTEAFF. The CDR3 DNA sequence: TGTGCCATCAGCCCAATTACAGGACTGAACACTGAAGCTTTCTTT.

This clone was detected only once. The chain combines TRBV6-1 with TRBJ2-5; D is ambiguous. The germline V gene encodes CDR1 MNHNS and CDR2 SASEGT. The CDR3 is made up of 12 amino acids. V lost 6 bases and J lost 5, with 10 bases in between. The chain's CDR3 is CASSPLGETQYF. As DNA, the CDR3 is TGTGCCAGCAGCCCCCTAGGCGAGACCCAGTACTTC.

V and J are TRBV30 and TRBJ1-5; tentatively, D is TRBD1 (5 bases). Germline-derived CDR1 and CDR2 are GTSNPN and SVGIG (reference sequence). CDR3 length: 13 residues. Trimming removed 1 base at V and 11 bases at J, with 15 bases between. The CDR3 DNA is TGTGCCTGGAGTGACAGGTCTGGAATGACCCAGCATTTT. Amino acids: CAWSDRSGMTQHF.

This chain joins TRBV7-9 and TRBJ2-3, with TRBD2 as a possible D gene (6 bases). Germline CDR1 reads SEHNR; CDR2 reads FQNEAQ (reference sequence). CDR3 length: 13 residues. Trimming left V 8 bases short and J 0 bases short, with 9 bases between. For the CDR3, the DNA is TGTGCCAGCTGGGGACTTAGCACAGATACGCAGTATTTT. It is translated as CASWGLSTDTQYF.

The rearrangement joins TRBV15 to TRBJ2-5; perhaps TRBD1 as D (6 bases). The CDR3 is 15 amino acids. V was trimmed by 5 bases and J by 5 bases, leaving 18 bases between them. CDR1 and CDR2 (germline): LNHNV, YYDKDF (reference sequence). CDR3 sequence reads: CATSGEKQGSETQYF. The CDR3 DNA reads TGTGCCACCAGCGGGGAGAAACAGGGTTCGGAGACCCAGTACTTC.

The chain carries TRBV5-6 and TRBJ2-5; D might be TRBD1 (5 bases). Trimming left V 7 bases short and J 5 bases short, with 9 bases between. The germline gives CDR1 SGHDT, CDR2 YYEEEE. CDR3 length: 11 amino acids. The CDR3 loop is CASGWGETQYF. Here the CDR3 DNA reads TGTGCCAGCGGGTGGGGCGAGACCCAGTACTTC.

The J gene is TRBJ2-2, the V gene TRBV14; TRBD1 matches 9 bases. Germline CDR1 is SGHDN and CDR2 is FVKESK. The trim removed 0 bases at V and 1 base at J, leaving 15 bases unmatched. The CDR3 consists of 21 residues. For the CDR3, the DNA is TGTGCCAGCAGCCAAGATGAGGGACAGGGATTTGACCGGTGGAACACCGGGGAGCTGTTTTTT. Protein sequence: CASSQDEGQGFDRWNTGELFF.

The chain couples TRBV27 to TRBJ2-5; no firm D call. The tail of the sequence fits TRBJ2-7 better, so the J call may be wrong. The CDR3 loop spans 14 amino acids. Germline V gene lookup returns CDR1 MNHEY and CDR2 SMNVEV (reference sequence). CDR3 region: CASSLSPSFYEQYF. In DNA, the CDR3 is TGTGCCAGCAGTTTATCGCCAAGTTTCTACGAGCAGTACTTC.